The rows below give T cell receptor beta chains drawn from one sample of a study of cytomegalovirus exposure and HLA in healthy donors. Some clones are missing from TCRdb's copy, which holds only in-frame ones; the method was immunoSEQ multiplex PCR. In the table there are some 130,000 clones, about three quarters of which are singletons. Specimen: PBMCs. All receptors come from a man in his fifties in good health and CMV-seropositive. CDR3s include the opening cysteine and the closing phenylalanine or tryptophan. The D gene is left open where the match is weak. Expanded clones are given a class, and other clones once, few, many or no size at all.

clone size: once; J gene: TRBJ1-1; V gene: TRBV7-2; D gene: .; CDR3 protein: CASSQQGFGEAFF; CDR3 DNA: TGTGCCAGCAGCCAGCAGGGGTTTGGTGAAGCTTTCTTT
clone size: .; J gene: TRBJ2-5; V gene: TRBV12-5; D gene: .; CDR3 protein: CASGLEGGETQYF; CDR3 DNA: TGTGCTAGTGGTCTCGAGGGGGGGGAGACCCAGTACTTC
clone size: .; J gene: TRBJ1-2; V gene: TRBV13; D gene: TRBD1; CDR3 protein: CASSFPGQNYGYTF; CDR3 DNA: TGTGCCAGCAGCTTTCCGGGACAGAACTATGGCTACACCTTC
clone size: .; J gene: TRBJ2-1; V gene: TRBV5-1; D gene: .; CDR3 protein: CASSLSSGTYNEQFF; CDR3 DNA: TGCGCCAGCAGCCTCTCTTCCGGGACTTACAATGAGCAGTTCTTC
clone size: .; J gene: TRBJ1-6; V gene: TRBV4-1; D gene: TRBD1; CDR3 protein: CASSPRQGGYDNSPLHF; CDR3 DNA: TGCGCCAGCAGCCCTCGACAGGGGGGATATGATAATTCACCCCTCCACTTT
clone size: .; J gene: TRBJ1-2; V gene: TRBV29-1; D gene: TRBD1; CDR3 protein: CSVTGTGYGYTF; CDR3 DNA: TGCAGCGTGACCGGGACAGGGTATGGCTACACCTTC
clone size: .; J gene: TRBJ2-1; V gene: TRBV7-9; D gene: TRBD2; CDR3 protein: CASSLGSGTSSYNEQFF; CDR3 DNA: TGTGCCAGCAGCTTAGGTTCGGGGACTAGCAGTTACAATGAGCAGTTCTTC
clone size: .; J gene: TRBJ1-5; V gene: TRBV7-9; D gene: .; CDR3 protein: CASSSGDQPQHF; CDR3 DNA: TGTGCCAGCAGCTCCGGGGATCAGCCCCAGCATTTT
clone size: .; J gene: TRBJ1-5; V gene: TRBV6-6; D gene: TRBD1; CDR3 protein: CASSFGRGSSQPQHF; CDR3 DNA: TGTGCCAGCAGTTTCGGCAGGGGGTCAAGCCAGCCCCAGCATTTT
clone size: few; J gene: TRBJ1-2; V gene: TRBV5-4; D gene: TRBD1; CDR3 protein: CASSQKRTGGGSYGYTF; CDR3 DNA: TGTGCCAGCAGTCAAAAACGAACAGGGGGCGGAAGCTATGGCTACACCTTC